The 5 T cell receptor beta chains below all came from one sample that was sequenced in a study of graft-versus-host responses after intestinal transplantation. Sequenced by immunoSEQ multiplex PCR; TCRdb stores in-frame clones only, minus some. The data show about 48,000 clones, around 90% seen once. These receptors have no known antigen. The sample here was unstimulated CD4+ T cells sorted from spleen or lymph node cells, taken before transplant. These receptors were collected from a human donor who was the organ donor for an intestinal transplant.

This chain joins TRBV6-5 and TRBJ2-7; D is uncertain. The CDR3 has 11 amino acids. Trimming took off 0 bases at V and 6 bases at J, with 3 bases between the two ends. Germline V gives CDR1 MNHEY, CDR2 SVGAGI. CDR3 nucleotide sequence: TGTGCCAGCAGTTACTCGGGCGAGCAGTACTTC. Amino acid sequence: CASSYSGEQYF.

The chain joins TRBV28 to TRBJ2-5; tentative D call: TRBD2 (6 bases). The CDR3 covers 12 residues. V was pared by 10 bases and J by 3 bases, with 12 bases between. From germline, CDR1 is MDHEN and CDR2 SYDVKM. The CDR3 loop reads CATRRGKETQYF. DNA for the CDR3: TGTGCCACAAGGCGGGGTAAAGAGACCCAGTACTTC.

The chain links TRBV7-3 to TRBJ2-2; 13 nucleotides line up with TRBD2. Germline V lookup: CDR1 SGHTA, CDR2 FQGTGA. The CDR3 runs 16 residues. V lost 2 bases and J lost 5; bases outside the gene matches: 2. The CDR3 loop reads CASSLALAGGTGELFF. DNA of the CDR3: TGTGCCAGCAGCTTAGCACTAGCGGGAGGGACCGGGGAGCTGTTTTTT.

The rearrangement links TRBV11-1 to TRBJ2-6; D remains ambiguous. The V and J ends lost 2 bases and 0 bases respectively, with 11 bases between them. The CDR3 is 17 amino acids. The germline V gene has CDR1 SGHAT and CDR2 FQDESV (reference sequence). DNA for the CDR3: TGTGCCAGCAGCTTAACCAAAACTCCCTCTGGGGCCAACGTCCTGACTTTC. This codes for CASSLTKTPSGANVLTF.

V is TRBV4-3 and J is TRBJ2-7, with 9 nucleotides matching TRBD1. Germline V gene lookup returns CDR1 LGHNA and CDR2 YSLEER. CDR3 length equals 16 residues. The V and J ends lost 1 base and 4 bases, in that order; junction bases with no gene match: 8. CDR3 loop: CASSQGAGTGSYEQYF. CDR3 sequence (DNA): TGCGCCAGCAGCCAAGGTGCCGGGACAGGGAGTTACGAGCAGTACTTC.